What follows describes a single T cell receptor beta chain. Its cognate antigen is unknown. Per germline, CDR1 SQVTM and CDR2 ANQGSEA. V lost 7 bases, J lost 6 bases, and 18 bases lay in between. There are 14 residues in the CDR3. Sequenced by immunoSEQ multiplex PCR; TCRdb stores in-frame clones only, minus some. The table includes 15,000 to 20,000 clones, roughly 76% detected once. The sample originates from a study of T cell responses to AZD1222 COVID-19 vaccine. Overall study results and limits: Reportedly, close to half of spike-specific TCRs are directed against unmutated variant regions. Clonal diversity was possibly underestimated; the donors were predominantly white British and more often female.

Material: peripheral blood, obtained 28 days after the second AZD1222 dose. The V and J genes are TRBV29-1 and TRBJ2-2; D is unresolved. The receptor comes from an adult who received the AZD1222 COVID-19 vaccine. CDR3 sequence: CSAPGPSRPGELFF. The DNA of the CDR3 is TGCAGCGCCCCCGGGCCATCCAGGCCCGGGGAGCTGTTTTTT.